Described below is a single TCR beta chain sequence and its context. The clone's antigen remains unknown. No qualities accompany the bases; no much larger clone lies one base away. Other DNA sequences from this sample encode an identical CDR3 as well. From a lookup of the germline V gene (reference sequence), CDR1 and CDR2 are MNHEY and SMNVEV. Unmatched junction bases come to 5, with V trimmed by 4 bases and J by 5 bases. Reading from cysteine to phenylalanine, the CDR3 counts 14 amino acids. The CDR3 DNA has 42 bases and is translated from base 1. This record belongs to a study of beta chain features in type 1 diabetes (dated by TCRdb to the late 2010s). Study-level background: Mean age, gender distribution, total cell number and subset yield were not different between patients and healthy donors. Across all samples, approximately 98,000,000 sorted cells were examined, and cell number per subset correlated strongly with RNA yield. The study compared TCRB repertoires of sorted circulating CD4+ T cell subsets between recently diagnosed type 1 diabetes patients and matched healthy donors. Whereas all 30 or so donors provided naive and central memory subsets, regulatory and stem cell-like memory subsets were isolated from just 8 patients and roughly eight healthy donors.

The entire amount of isolated RNA was reverse transcribed using the High Capacity cDNA Reverse Transcription Kit, so the sequenced TCRB transcripts were expressed ones. Deep immunoSEQ sequencing was applied to naive, central memory and regulatory T cell samples, giving an average of about 3.4 million total reads per sample. Sorted cells were lysed in RLT buffer, and RNA was extracted using DNase-treated RNeasy Micro or Mini kits according to cell number. Each cell subset was processed on its own to prevent cross-contamination, while patient and healthy donor samples were processed together. TCRB sequences were amplified from cDNA with the immunoSEQ multiplex PCR, producing 87-bp fragments spanning the CDR3 region. The amplicons were sequenced using the Illumina HiSeq platform. In the paper's pipeline: PCR bias was corrected computationally using synthetic template baselines, and reads within Hamming distance 2 were collapsed, with unmergeable singletons discarded. Reads were aligned against IMGT to assign V, D and J genes, CDR3 length and insertions or deletions at six rearrangement sites. Within each subset, clonotype counts were normalized to the number of sorted cells before true diversity and Gini coefficients were calculated with the tcR R package. Repertoire sharing was quantified using the overlap coefficient calculated on TCRB nucleotide sequences. Out-of-frame TCRB sequences from naive cells were analyzed as a proxy for the pre-selection repertoire. Entries here come from immuneACCESS through TCRdb and include only in-frame sequences with V and J called. Some clones fail to appear in such tables; in the studies checked, an unresolved V gene covers under half of the shortfall, and the cause of the remainder is unknown. V and J calls and clone size follow that table, whereas D and trimming were derived from the DNA. Across this sample there are roughly 730,000 clones, with roughly an eighth seen only once. 0.02% to 0.025% of the sample rests with the top ten.

What the work shows at the level of the full study, not this receptor alone: Because the HLA sub-analyses included only small numbers of individuals, any influence of HLA type on TCRB rearrangement was left unresolved. A moderate but significant shortening of TCRB CDR3 length was observed in type 1 diabetes patients in all four CD4+ subsets. Naive, central memory and regulatory TCRB repertoires appeared more similar among patients than among healthy donors. PCR might favor shorter templates, but patient and control samples were amplified and corrected together, so any skew would affect both groups equally. Fewer insertions and more nucleotide deletions at VDJ recombination sites were observed in patients with type 1 diabetes, implying thymic rearrangement abnormalities. Because cDNA rather than genomic DNA was sequenced, highly expressing activated cells could have been over-represented, although no difference in activation and CD3 levels was found between groups.

A single peripheral blood draw of 90 to 150 mL on average was collected from each donor into heparinised tubes. A BD FACSAria II and a panel including CD45RO, CCR7, CD25, CD127, CD95 and CD27 were used to sort naive, central memory, regulatory and stem cell-like memory CD4+ T cells. Purity was above 95% for every sorted population. PBMCs were isolated right away by Lymphoprep density gradient centrifugation and were stained directly, without culture. Samples were stained and sorted in pairs, with one healthy donor and one patient per experiment, so that batch effects were minimized. The sequenced sample consisted of naive CD4+ T cells from blood. The intended sense of this specimen's cell subset or site label: true naive CD4+ T cells. The rearrangement joined TRBV27 to TRBJ2-5, and 9 junction bases match TRBD1. The sequence came from a man younger than 35 with type 1 diabetes. The CDR3 reads CASSSPGTGETQYF. The sequence in DNA is TGTGCCAGCAGTTCCCCGGGGACAGGGGAGACCCAGTACTTC.